This entry features one TCR beta chain sequence. This sample was taken from a study of blood T cell repertoires in COVID-19. Study at large: Sites across the United States, Italy and Spain contributed samples from acute and convalescent COVID-19.

The CDR3 is 14 amino acids. The germline V gene encodes CDR1 SGHKS and CDR2 YYEKEE (reference sequence). The germline V and J ends were trimmed by 2 bases and 5 bases, with 10 bases remaining between them. Method: immunoSEQ multiplex PCR; TCRdb's copy keeps in-frame clones and lacks some. The table lists 300,000 to 400,000 clones, around 89% of them singletons, with roughly 4.1% in the top ten. V gene TRBV5-5 combines with J gene TRBJ1-4; D remains ambiguous. The TCR comes from a woman aged 45-59 years with active or convalescent COVID-19. Material for sequencing was peripheral blood. The CDR3 is CASSFTGKNEKLFF. CDR3 nucleotide sequence: TGTGCCAGCAGCTTTACCGGGAAAAATGAAAAACTGTTTTTT.